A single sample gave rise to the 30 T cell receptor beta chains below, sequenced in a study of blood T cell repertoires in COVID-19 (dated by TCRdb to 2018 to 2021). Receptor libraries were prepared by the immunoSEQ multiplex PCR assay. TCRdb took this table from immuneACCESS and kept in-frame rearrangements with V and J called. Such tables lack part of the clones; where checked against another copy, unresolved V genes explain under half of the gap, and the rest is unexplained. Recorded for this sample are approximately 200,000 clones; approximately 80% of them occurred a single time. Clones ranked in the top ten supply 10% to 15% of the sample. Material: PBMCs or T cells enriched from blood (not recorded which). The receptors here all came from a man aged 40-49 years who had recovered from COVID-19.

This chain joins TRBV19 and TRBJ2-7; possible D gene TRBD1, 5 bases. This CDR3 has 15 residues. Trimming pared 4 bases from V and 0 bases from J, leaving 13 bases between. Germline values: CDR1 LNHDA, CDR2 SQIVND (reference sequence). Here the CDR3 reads CASSNPTAYSYEQYF. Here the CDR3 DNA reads TGTGCCAGTAGTAACCCGACAGCCTACTCCTACGAGCAGTACTTC.

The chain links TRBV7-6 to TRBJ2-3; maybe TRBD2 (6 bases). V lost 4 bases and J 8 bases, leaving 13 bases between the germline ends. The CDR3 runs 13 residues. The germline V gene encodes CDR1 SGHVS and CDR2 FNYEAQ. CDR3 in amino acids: CASSSQNGGTQYF. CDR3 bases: TGTGCCAGCAGCTCCCAGAACGGGGGTACGCAGTATTTT.

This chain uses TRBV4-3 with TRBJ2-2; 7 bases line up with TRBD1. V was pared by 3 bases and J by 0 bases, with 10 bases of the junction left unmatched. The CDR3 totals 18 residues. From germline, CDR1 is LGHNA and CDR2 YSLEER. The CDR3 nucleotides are TGCGCCAGCAGCCATGGAGGTCCGGGGACAGCGAACACCGGGGAGCTGTTTTTT. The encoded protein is CASSHGGPGTANTGELFF.

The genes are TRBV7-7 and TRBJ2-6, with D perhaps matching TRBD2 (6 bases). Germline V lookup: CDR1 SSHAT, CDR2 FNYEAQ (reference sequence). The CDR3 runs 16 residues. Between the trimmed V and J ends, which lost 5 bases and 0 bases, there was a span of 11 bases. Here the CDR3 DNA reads TGTGCCAGCAGCCCCGGGAGTGACTCTGGGGCCAACGTCCTGACTTTC. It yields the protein CASSPGSDSGANVLTF.

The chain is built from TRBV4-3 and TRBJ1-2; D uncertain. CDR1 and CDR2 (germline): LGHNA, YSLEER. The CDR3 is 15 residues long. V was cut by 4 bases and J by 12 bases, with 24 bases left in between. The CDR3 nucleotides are TGCGCCAGCAGCCGCAATCTGGAGACTGTGGGTGAAAACACCTTC. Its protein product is CASSRNLETVGENTF.

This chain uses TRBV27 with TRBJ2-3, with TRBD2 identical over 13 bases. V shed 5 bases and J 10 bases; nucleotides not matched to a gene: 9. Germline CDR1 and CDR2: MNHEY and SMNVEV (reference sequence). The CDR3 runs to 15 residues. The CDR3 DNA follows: TGTGCCAGCAGTGCTGGGACTAGCGGGAAGCTTGCGCAGTATTTT. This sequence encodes CASSAGTSGKLAQYF.

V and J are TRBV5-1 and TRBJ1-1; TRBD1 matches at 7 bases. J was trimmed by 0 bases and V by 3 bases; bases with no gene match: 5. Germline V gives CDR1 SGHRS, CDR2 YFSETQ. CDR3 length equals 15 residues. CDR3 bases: TGCGCCAGCAGCTGGACAGGAGACATGAACACTGAAGCTTTCTTT. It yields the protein CASSWTGDMNTEAFF.

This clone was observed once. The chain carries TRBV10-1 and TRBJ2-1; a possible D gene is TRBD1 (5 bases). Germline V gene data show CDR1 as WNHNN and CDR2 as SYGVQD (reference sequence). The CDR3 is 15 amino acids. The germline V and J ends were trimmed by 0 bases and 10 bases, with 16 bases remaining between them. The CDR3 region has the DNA TGCGCCAGCAGTGAGTCCGCAGGGTTGGCTGGCGAGCAGTTCTTC. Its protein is CASSESAGLAGEQFF.

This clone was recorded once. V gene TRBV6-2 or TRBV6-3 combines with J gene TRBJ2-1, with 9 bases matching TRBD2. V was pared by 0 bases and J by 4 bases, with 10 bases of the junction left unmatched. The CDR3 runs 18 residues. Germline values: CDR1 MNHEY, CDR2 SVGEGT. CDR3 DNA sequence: TGTGCCAGCAGTTACTCGGTGGTAGCGGGAGTTCTATACAATGAGCAGTTCTTC. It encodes CASSYSVVAGVLYNEQFF.

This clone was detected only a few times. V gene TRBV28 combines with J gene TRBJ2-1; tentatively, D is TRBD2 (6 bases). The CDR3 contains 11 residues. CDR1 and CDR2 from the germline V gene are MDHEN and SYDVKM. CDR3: CGIGTGNEQFF. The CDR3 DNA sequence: TGTGGGATAGGGACTGGCAATGAGCAGTTCTTC.

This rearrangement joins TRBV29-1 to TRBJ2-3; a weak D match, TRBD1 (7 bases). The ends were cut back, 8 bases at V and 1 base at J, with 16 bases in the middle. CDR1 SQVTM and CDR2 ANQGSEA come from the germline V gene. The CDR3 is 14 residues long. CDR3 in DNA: TGCAGCTCAGGAGGGGGCGGAGGCACAGATACGCAGTATTTT. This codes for CSSGGGGGTDTQYF.

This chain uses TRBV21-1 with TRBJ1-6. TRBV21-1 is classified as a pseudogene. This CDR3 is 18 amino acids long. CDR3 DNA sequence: TGTGCCAGCAGCAAAGGGGTCGGAGGGAGCTCCTATAATTCACCCCTCCACTTT. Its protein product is CASSKGVGGSSYNSPLHF.

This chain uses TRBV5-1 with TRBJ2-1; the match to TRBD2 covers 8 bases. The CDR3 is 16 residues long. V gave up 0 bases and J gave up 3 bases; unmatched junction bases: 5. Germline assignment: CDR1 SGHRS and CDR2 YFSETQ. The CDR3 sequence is CASSLGASGYYNEQFF. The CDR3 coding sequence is TGCGCCAGCAGCTTGGGCGCTAGCGGGTACTACAATGAGCAGTTCTTC. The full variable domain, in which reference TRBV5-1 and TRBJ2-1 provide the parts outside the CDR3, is KAGVTQTPRYLIKTRGQQVTLSCSPISGHRSVSWYQQTPGQGLQFLFEYFSETQRNKGNFPGRFSGRQFSNSRSEMNVSTLELGDSALYLCASSLGASGYYNEQFFGPGTRLTVL.

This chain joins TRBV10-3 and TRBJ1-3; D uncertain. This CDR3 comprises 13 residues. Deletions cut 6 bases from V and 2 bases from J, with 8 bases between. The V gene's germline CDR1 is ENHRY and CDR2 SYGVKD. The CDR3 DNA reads TGTGCCATCAGCGAGACTGCTGGAAACACCATATATTTT. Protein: CAISETAGNTIYF.

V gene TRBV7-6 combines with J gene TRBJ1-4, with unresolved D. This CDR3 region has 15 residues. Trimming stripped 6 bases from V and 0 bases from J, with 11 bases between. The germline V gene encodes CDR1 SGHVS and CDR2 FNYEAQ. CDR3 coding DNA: TGTGCCAGCAGTCAAGAGGCGGCAACTAATGAAAAACTGTTTTTT. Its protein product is CASSQEAATNEKLFF.

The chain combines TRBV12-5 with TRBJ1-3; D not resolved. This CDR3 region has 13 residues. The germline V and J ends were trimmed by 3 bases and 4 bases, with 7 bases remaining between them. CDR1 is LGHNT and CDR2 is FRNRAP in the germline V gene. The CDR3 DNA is TGTGCTAGTGGTTTATTCAGAGGAAACACCATATATTTT. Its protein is CASGLFRGNTIYF.

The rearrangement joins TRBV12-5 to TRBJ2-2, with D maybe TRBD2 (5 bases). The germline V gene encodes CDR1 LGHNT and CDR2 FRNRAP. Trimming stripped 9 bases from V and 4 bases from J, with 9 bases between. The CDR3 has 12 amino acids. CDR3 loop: CASGISTGELFF. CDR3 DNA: TGTGCTAGCGGGATAAGCACCGGGGAGCTGTTTTTT. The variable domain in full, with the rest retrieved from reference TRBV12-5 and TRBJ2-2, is DARVTQTPRHKVTEMGQEVTMRCQPILGHNTVFWYRQTMMQGLELLAYFRNRAPLDDSGMPKDRFSAEMPDATLATLKIQPSEPRDSAVYFCASGISTGELFFGEGSRLTVL.

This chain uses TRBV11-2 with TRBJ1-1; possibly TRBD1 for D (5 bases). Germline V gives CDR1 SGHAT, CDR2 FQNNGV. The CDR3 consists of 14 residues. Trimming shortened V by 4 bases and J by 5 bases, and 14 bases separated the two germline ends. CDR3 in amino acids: CASSSMQGQTEAFF. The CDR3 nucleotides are TGTGCCAGCAGCTCGATGCAGGGCCAAACTGAAGCTTTCTTT.

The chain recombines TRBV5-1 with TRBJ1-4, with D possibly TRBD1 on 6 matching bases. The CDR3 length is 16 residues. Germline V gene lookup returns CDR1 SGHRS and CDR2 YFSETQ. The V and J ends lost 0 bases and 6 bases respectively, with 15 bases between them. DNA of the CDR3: TGCGCCAGCAGCTTGGCCCTTTTGGGGGGGCATGAAAAACTGTTTTTT. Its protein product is CASSLALLGGHEKLFF.

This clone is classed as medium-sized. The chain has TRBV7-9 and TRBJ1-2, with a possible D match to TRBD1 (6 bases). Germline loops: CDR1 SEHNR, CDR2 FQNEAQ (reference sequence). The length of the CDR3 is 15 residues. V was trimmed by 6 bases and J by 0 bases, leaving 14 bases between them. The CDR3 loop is CASRRTGSPNYGYTF. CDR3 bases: TGTGCCAGCAGGCGTACAGGGTCCCCTAACTATGGCTACACCTTC.

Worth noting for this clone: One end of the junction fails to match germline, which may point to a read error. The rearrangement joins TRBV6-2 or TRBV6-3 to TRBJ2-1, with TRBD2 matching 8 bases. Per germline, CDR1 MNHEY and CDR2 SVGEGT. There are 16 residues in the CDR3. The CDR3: CASSPLGTSILGVLVF. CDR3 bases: TGTGCCAGCAGTCCCCTGGGGACTAGTATTTTAGGGGTGTTGGTCTTC.

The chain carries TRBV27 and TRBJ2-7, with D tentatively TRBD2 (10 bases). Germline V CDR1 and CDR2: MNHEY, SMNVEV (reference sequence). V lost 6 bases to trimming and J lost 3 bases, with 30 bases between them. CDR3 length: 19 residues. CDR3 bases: TGTGCCAGCAGGAAAGCCGGGACAGGGACAGCGGGAGGGGACTACGAGCAGTACTTC. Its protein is CASRKAGTGTAGGDYEQYF.

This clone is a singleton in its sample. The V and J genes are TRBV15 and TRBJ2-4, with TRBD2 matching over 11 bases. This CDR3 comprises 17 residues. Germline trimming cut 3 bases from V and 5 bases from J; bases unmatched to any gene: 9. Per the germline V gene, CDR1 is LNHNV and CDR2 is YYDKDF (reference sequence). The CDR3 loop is CATSRDLRLAGQNIQYF. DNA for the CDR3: TGTGCCACCAGCAGGGACCTCCGACTAGCGGGACAAAACATTCAGTACTTC.

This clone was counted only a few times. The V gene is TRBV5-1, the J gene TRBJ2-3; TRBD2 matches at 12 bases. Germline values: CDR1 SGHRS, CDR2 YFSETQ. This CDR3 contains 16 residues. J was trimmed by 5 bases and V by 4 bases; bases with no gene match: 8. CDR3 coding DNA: TGCGCCAGCAGCGTGACTAGCGGGAGCAAATTAGATACGCAGTATTTT. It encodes CASSVTSGSKLDTQYF.

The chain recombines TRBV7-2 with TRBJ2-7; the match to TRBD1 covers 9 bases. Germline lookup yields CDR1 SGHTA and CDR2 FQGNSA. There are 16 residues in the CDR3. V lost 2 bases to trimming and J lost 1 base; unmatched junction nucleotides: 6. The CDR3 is CASSLQTGTGSYEQYF. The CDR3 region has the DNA TGTGCCAGCAGCTTACAGACCGGGACAGGGTCCTACGAGCAGTACTTC.

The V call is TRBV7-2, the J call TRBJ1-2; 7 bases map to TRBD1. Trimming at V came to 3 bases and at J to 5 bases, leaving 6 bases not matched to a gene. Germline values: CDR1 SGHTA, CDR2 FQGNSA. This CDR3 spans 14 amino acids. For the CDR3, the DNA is TGTGCCAGCAGCTTGACAGGGCCGGGGTATGGCTACACCTTC. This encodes CASSLTGPGYGYTF. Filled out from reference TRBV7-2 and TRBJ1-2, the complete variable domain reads GAGVSQSPSNKVTEKGKDVELRCDPISGHTALYWYRQSLGQGLEFLIYFQGNSAPDKSGLPSDRFSAERTGGSVSTLTIQRTQQEDSAVYLCASSLTGPGYGYTFGSGTRLTVV.

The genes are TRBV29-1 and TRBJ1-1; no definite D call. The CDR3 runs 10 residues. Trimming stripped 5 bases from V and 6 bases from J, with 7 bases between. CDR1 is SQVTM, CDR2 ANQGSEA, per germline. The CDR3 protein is CSVTLAEAFF. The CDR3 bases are TGCAGCGTTACTCTAGCTGAAGCTTTCTTT.

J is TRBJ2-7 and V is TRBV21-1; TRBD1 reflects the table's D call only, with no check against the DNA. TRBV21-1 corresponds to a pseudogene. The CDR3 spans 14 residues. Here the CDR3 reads CASNDRTGKYEQYV. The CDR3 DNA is TGTGCCAGCAACGATAGGACAGGGAAATACGAGCAGTACGTC.

The CDR3 DNA follows: TGTGCCAGCAGCCCCCGGGACAGTCTTTACAATGAGCAGTTCTTC. Translating it yields CASSPRDSLYNEQFF. V is TRBV14 and J is TRBJ2-1; TRBD1 matches at 7 bases. The CDR3 length is 15 residues. Germline assignment: CDR1 SGHDN and CDR2 FVKESK. V lost 4 bases to trimming and J lost 4 bases; unmatched junction nucleotides: 7.

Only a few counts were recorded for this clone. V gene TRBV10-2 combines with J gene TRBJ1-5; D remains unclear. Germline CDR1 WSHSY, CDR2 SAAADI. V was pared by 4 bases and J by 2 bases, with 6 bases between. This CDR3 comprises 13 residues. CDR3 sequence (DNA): TGCGCCAGCAGTGGCCAGGGCAATCAGCCCCAGCATTTT. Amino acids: CASSGQGNQPQHF.